The 24 T cell receptor beta chains in this list originate from one sample, sequenced in a study of blood T cells in healthy people across ages. The authors ran a second PCR of about 6 to 11 cycles using a sample-barcoded 5' primer and a J-beta primer mix. TCRdb processed the 5' RACE reads anew with MiXCR; each CDR3 protein has one entry. The sample has over a million distinct CDR3 sequences, about 25% seen once; the top ten hold around 0.75%. These sequences were also reported in another study, on T cells of mothers and their children.

The material sequenced was blood. These receptors were collected from a girl aged 2-10 years in good health.

This clonotype has only a few counts. The chain recombines TRBV4-3 with TRBJ2-6, with a possible D match to TRBD2 (5 bases). Trimming removed 0 bases from V and 4 bases from J, with 10 bases in between. The germline V gene encodes CDR1 LGHNA and CDR2 YSLEER. This CDR3 is 16 amino acids long. The CDR3 is CASSQDLRGGANVLTF. CDR3 sequence (DNA): TGCGCCAGCAGCCAAGATCTACGGGGAGGGGCCAACGTCCTGACTTTC.

The V and J genes are TRBV24-1 and TRBJ1-2; D gene uncertain. V was cut by 1 base and J by 5 bases, with 10 bases left in between. Germline CDR1 and CDR2: KGHDR and SFDVKD. There are 14 residues in the CDR3. CDR3 sequence reads: CATSDLGRFYGYTF. The CDR3, as DNA: TGTGCCACCAGTGATTTAGGGAGATTTTATGGCTACACCTTC.

The CDR3 DNA sequence: TGCAGCGTTGAAGGAGGAGGGGATGGCTACACCTTC. Protein product: CSVEGGGDGYTF. The chain is built from TRBV29-1 and TRBJ1-2; D is possibly TRBD1 (5 bases). The CDR3 loop spans 12 amino acids. The germline V and J ends were trimmed by 1 base and 6 bases, with 9 bases remaining between them. Germline V lookup: CDR1 SQVTM, CDR2 ANQGSEA. The full variable domain, in which reference TRBV29-1 and TRBJ1-2 provide the parts outside the CDR3, is SAVISQKPSRDICQRGTSLTIQCQVDSQVTMMFWYRQQPGQSLTLIATANQGSEATYESGFVIDKFPISRPNLTFSTLTVSNMSPEDSSIYLCSVEGGGDGYTFGSGTRLTVV.

V is TRBV20-1 and J is TRBJ1-2; no definite D call. The CDR3 totals 15 residues. V was clipped by 5 bases and J by 5 bases, with 21 bases between them. Germline assignment: CDR1 DFQATT and CDR2 SNEGSKA (reference sequence). The CDR3: CSARDGRTTYYGYTF. The CDR3 bases are TGCAGTGCTCGGGATGGCCGAACGACCTATTATGGCTACACCTTC.

The chain combines TRBV12-3 or TRBV12-4 with TRBJ1-5, with TRBD1 matching over 7 bases. The CDR3 runs to 17 residues. The ends lost 4 bases at V and 6 bases at J; junction bases unmatched: 15. The CDR3 spells CASSSWDSLAPSQPQHF. CDR3 nucleotide sequence: TGTGCCAGCAGTTCCTGGGACAGTTTGGCCCCCAGTCAGCCCCAGCATTTT.

This chain joins TRBV20-1 and TRBJ1-1; D perhaps matches TRBD1 (6 bases). Germline values: CDR1 DFQATT, CDR2 SNEGSKA (reference sequence). The V end was cut by 3 bases, the J end by 4 bases, with 18 bases between. This CDR3 has 15 amino acids. CDR3 bases: TGCAGTGCTAGGGTTGGGGCAGGGGAAGGCACTGAAGCTTTCTTT. This translates into CSARVGAGEGTEAFF.

For this clonotype: A read error may account for a junction end that differs from germline. V and J are TRBV20-1 and TRBJ2-5; D is possibly TRBD1 (6 bases). Germline loops: CDR1 DFQATT, CDR2 SNEGSKA (reference sequence). This CDR3 spans 12 amino acids. CDR3 DNA: TGCAGTGCTAGGACGACAGGCGTAGGGGATATTTTC. As protein: CSARTTGVGDIF.

The chain links TRBV5-1 to TRBJ1-5; D unresolved. This CDR3 comprises 13 residues. The V gene's germline CDR1 is SGHRS and CDR2 YFSETQ. V was shortened by 5 bases and J by 7 bases, with 13 bases between the two germline ends. This CDR3 reads CASSGVTGQPQHF. The CDR3 DNA sequence: TGCGCCAGCAGTGGGGTTACGGGGCAGCCCCAGCATTTT.

This clonotype was seen a single time. J is TRBJ1-2 and V is TRBV29-1; D is perhaps TRBD1 (5 bases). Germline V gene lookup returns CDR1 SQVTM and CDR2 ANQGSEA. CDR3 size: 13 residues. The V end was cut by 4 bases, the J end by 2 bases, with 11 bases between. For the CDR3, the DNA is TGCAGCGTTGGTGGGGGTCCCAACTATGGCTACACCTTC. As protein: CSVGGGPNYGYTF.

On this clonotype itself: One junction end does not reproduce the germline sequence, and a read error may be involved. The chain uses TRBV28 and TRBJ2-1; TRBD2 matches 10 bases. The V gene's germline CDR1 is MDHEN and CDR2 SYDVKM. The CDR3 extends over 18 amino acids. CDR3 bases: TGTGCCAGCAGTTCCTCTCTAGCGGGAGCGAGCTCCTACAGTGAGCAGTTCTTC. As protein: CASSSSLAGASSYSEQFF.

In the case of this clonotype: The junction shows a germline mismatch at one end, possibly a read error. The chain has TRBV5-1 and TRBJ2-7; TRBD2 aligns across 7 bases. The CDR3 loop spans 14 amino acids. Germline V gene data show CDR1 as SGHRS and CDR2 as YFSETQ. Here the CDR3 reads CASSLGREFYEQHF. CDR3 in DNA: TGCGCCAGCTCTTTGGGGCGGGAGTTCTACGAGCAGCACTTC.

This rearrangement joins TRBV20-1 to TRBJ2-3; the D is unclear. Germline V gene data show CDR1 as DFQATT and CDR2 as SNEGSKA (reference sequence). V dropped 0 bases and J dropped 0 bases, with 10 bases sitting between them. The CDR3 sequence is 15 residues long. CDR3 DNA sequence: TGCAGTGCTAGAGACCCAGCATATAGCACAGATACGCAGTATTTT. This encodes CSARDPAYSTDTQYF.

In its sample, this clonotype was seen a few times. The genes are TRBV9 and TRBJ1-2; TRBD1 matches at 10 bases. The V segment lost 3 bases and the J segment 6 bases; nucleotides outside the gene matches: 5. This CDR3 region has 14 residues. Germline lookup yields CDR1 SGDLS and CDR2 YYNGEE. The chain's CDR3 is CASSGPGTGDGYTF. For the CDR3, the DNA is TGTGCCAGCAGCGGACCGGGGACAGGGGATGGCTACACCTTC. The entire variable domain, with the rest obtained from reference TRBV9 and TRBJ1-2, is as follows: DSGVTQTPKHLITATGQRVTLRCSPRSGDLSVYWYQQSLDQGLQFLIQYYNGEERAKGNILERFSAQQFPDLHSELNLSSLELGDSALYFCASSGPGTGDGYTFGSGTRLTVV.

This sequence joins TRBV29-1 and TRBJ2-1, with D perhaps TRBD1 (5 bases). The germline V gene has CDR1 SQVTM and CDR2 ANQGSEA. Trimming stripped 0 bases from V and 4 bases from J, with 10 bases between. This CDR3 region has 14 residues. The CDR3 sequence is CSVEDSTAYNEQFF. The CDR3 DNA reads as TGCAGCGTTGAAGACTCGACAGCTTACAATGAGCAGTTCTTC.

This clonotype was counted only a few times. The rearrangement links TRBV7-9 to TRBJ2-6; 8 nucleotides line up with TRBD1. This CDR3 comprises 17 residues. CDR1 is SEHNR and CDR2 is FQNEAQ in the germline V gene (reference sequence). The V segment lost 4 bases and the J segment 2 bases; nucleotides outside the gene matches: 7. The DNA of the CDR3 is TGTGCCAGCAGCTCCCGGGACAGGCCGGCTGGGGCCAACGTCCTGACTTTC. Its protein is CASSSRDRPAGANVLTF.

The chain recombines TRBV3-1 with TRBJ1-1, with D uncertain. The CDR3 loop spans 15 amino acids. V was trimmed by 0 bases and J by 0 bases, leaving 8 bases between them. Germline V lookup: CDR1 LGHDT, CDR2 YNNKEL (reference sequence). Here the CDR3 DNA reads TGTGCCAGCAGCCAAGAGCTCCAGCTGAACACTGAAGCTTTCTTT. Protein: CASSQELQLNTEAFF.

The V and J genes are TRBV4-1 and TRBJ2-3, with 7 bases fitting TRBD2. V was pared by 4 bases and J by 2 bases, with 9 bases of the junction left unmatched. Germline V gene lookup returns CDR1 MGHRA and CDR2 YSYEKL. The CDR3 contains 16 residues. The CDR3 DNA reads as TGCGCCAGCAGCCTAAGCGGGGACCCTACCACAGATACGCAGTATTTT. This gives the protein CASSLSGDPTTDTQYF.

The gene calls are TRBV3-1 and TRBJ2-7; D unclear. Germline V gives CDR1 LGHDT, CDR2 YNNKEL (reference sequence). The ends were cut back, 1 base at V and 5 bases at J, with 15 bases in the middle. The CDR3 totals 15 residues. As DNA, the CDR3 is TGTGCCAGCAGCCAAGGAAGTCGGTGGTTCGACGAGCAGTACTTC. Translation gives CASSQGSRWFDEQYF.

This clonotype turned up a few times. This chain connects TRBV7-9 to TRBJ2-7, with D perhaps given as TRBD1 or TRBD2 (6 bases each). The V gene's germline CDR1 is SEHNR and CDR2 FQNEAQ (reference sequence). The germline V and J ends were trimmed by 4 bases and 2 bases, with 24 bases remaining between them. The CDR3 is made up of 18 amino acids. CDR3 in DNA: TGTGCCAGCAGCTCACTCGGGAAGTCCGGAGGGGGACCCTACGAGCAGTACTTC. Amino acids: CASSSLGKSGGGPYEQYF.

This rearrangement joins TRBV5-1 to TRBJ2-7; 9 nucleotides agree with TRBD2. The germline V gene encodes CDR1 SGHRS and CDR2 YFSETQ. The ends lost 1 base at V and 6 bases at J; junction bases unmatched: 2. The CDR3 length is 13 residues. The CDR3, as DNA: TGCGCCAGCAGCTTGCCTAGCGGGACCGAGCAGTACTTC. This gives the protein CASSLPSGTEQYF. The full variable domain, in which reference TRBV5-1 and TRBJ2-7 provide the parts outside the CDR3, is KAGVTQTPRYLIKTRGQQVTLSCSPISGHRSVSWYQQTPGQGLQFLFEYFSETQRNKGNFPGRFSGRQFSNSRSEMNVSTLELGDSALYLCASSLPSGTEQYFGPGTRLTVT.

The chain recombines TRBV9 with TRBJ1-6; possibly TRBD1 for D (5 bases). V was pared by 2 bases and J by 7 bases, with 22 bases between. The CDR3 runs to 18 residues. The germline CDR1 and CDR2 sequences are SGDLS and YYNGEE. The CDR3 DNA reads TGTGCCAGCAGCGTCGGGGAGGGGTCCTTATCCTCGAATTCACCCCTCCACTTT. Translating gives CASSVGEGSLSSNSPLHF.

A few counts support this clonotype. CDR3 in amino acids: CASSLSTHNEQFF. Written as DNA, the CDR3 is TGTGCCAGCAGCTTAAGCACCCACAATGAGCAGTTCTTC. The chain joins TRBV7-2 to TRBJ2-5; D is unresolved. The DNA end favors TRBJ2-1, so the J call may be wrong. Germline lookup yields CDR1 SGHTA and CDR2 FQGNSA. The CDR3 loop spans 13 amino acids.

V usage is TRBV7-3 and J usage is TRBJ1-2, with D unresolved. The CDR3 totals 13 residues. The V end was cut by 8 bases, the J end by 4 bases, with 14 bases between. The germline V gene has CDR1 SGHTA and CDR2 FQGTGA. The CDR3 DNA sequence: TGTGCCAGCGGCGAGTCCCCCGGCTATGGCTACACCTTC. As protein: CASGESPGYGYTF.

This clonotype was picked up a small number of times. The junction differs from germline at one of its ends, possibly a read error. The chain joins TRBV6-2 or TRBV6-3 to TRBJ2-3; 10 bases fit TRBD2. The length of the CDR3 is 15 residues. Germline CDR1 MNHEY, CDR2 SVGEGT. The CDR3 sequence is CASSTPGLATDTRYF. The CDR3 DNA reads TGTGCCAGCAGTACGCCGGGACTAGCGACTGATACGCGGTATTTT.